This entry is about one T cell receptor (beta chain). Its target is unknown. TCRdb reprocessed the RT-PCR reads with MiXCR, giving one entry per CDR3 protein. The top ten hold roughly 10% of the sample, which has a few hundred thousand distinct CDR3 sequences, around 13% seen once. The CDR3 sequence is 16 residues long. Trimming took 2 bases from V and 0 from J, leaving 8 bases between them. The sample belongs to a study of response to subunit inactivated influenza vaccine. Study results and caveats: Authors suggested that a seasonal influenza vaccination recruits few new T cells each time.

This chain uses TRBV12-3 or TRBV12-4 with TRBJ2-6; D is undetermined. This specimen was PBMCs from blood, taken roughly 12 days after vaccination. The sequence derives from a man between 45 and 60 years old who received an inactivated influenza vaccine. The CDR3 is CASSLWAASGANVLTF. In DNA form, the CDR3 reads TGTGCCAGCAGTTTATGGGCGGCCTCTGGGGCCAACGTCCTGACTTTC.